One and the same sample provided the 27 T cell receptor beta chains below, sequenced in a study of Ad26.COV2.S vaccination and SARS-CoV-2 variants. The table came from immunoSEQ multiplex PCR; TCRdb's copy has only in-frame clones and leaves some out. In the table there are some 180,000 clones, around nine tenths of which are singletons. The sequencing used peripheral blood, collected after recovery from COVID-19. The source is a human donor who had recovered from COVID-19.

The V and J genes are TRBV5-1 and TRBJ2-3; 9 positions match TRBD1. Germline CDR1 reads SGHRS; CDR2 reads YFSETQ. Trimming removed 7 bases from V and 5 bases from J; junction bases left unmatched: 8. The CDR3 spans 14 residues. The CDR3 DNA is TGCGCCAGCGGTGACAGGGGGGGAGGAGATACGCAGTATTTT. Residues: CASGDRGGGDTQYF.

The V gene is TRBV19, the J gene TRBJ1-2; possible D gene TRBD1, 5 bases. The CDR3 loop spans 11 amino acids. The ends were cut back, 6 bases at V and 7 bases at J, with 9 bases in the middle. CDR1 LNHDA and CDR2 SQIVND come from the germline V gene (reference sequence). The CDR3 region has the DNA TGTGCCAGTAGGAGGAGGGGTGGCTACACCTTC. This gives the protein CASRRRGGYTF.

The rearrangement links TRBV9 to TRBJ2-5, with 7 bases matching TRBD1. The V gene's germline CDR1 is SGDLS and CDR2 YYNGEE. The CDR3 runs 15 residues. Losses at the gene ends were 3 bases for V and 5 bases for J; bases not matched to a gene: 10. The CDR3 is CASSGETGMEETQYF. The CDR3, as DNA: TGTGCCAGCAGCGGAGAGACAGGGATGGAGGAGACCCAGTACTTC.

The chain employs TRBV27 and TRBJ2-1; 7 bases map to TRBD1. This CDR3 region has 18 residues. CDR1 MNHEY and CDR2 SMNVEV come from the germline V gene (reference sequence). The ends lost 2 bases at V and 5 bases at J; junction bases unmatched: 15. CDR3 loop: CASSLTLVGTATNNEQFF. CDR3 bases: TGTGCCAGCAGTTTAACCCTTGTTGGGACAGCCACCAACAATGAGCAGTTCTTC.

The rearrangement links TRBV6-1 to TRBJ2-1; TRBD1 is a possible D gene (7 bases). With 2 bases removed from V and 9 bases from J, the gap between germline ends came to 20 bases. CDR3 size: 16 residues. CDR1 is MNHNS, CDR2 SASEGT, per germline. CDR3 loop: CASSEMPRGVSGEQFF. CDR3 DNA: TGTGCCAGCAGTGAAATGCCCAGGGGGGTAAGTGGTGAGCAGTTCTTC.

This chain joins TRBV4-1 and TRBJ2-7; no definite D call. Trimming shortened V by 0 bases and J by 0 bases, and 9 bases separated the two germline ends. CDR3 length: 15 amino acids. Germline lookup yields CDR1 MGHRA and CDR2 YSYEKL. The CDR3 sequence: CASSQEHSHSYEQYF. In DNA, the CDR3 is TGCGCCAGCAGCCAAGAACACAGCCACTCCTACGAGCAGTACTTC.

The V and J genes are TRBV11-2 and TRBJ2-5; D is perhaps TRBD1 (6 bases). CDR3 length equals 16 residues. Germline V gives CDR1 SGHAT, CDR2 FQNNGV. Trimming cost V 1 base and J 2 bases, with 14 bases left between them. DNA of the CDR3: TGTGCCAGCAGCTTAGGACGGACAGCCGCACAAGAGACCCAGTACTTC. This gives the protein CASSLGRTAAQETQYF.

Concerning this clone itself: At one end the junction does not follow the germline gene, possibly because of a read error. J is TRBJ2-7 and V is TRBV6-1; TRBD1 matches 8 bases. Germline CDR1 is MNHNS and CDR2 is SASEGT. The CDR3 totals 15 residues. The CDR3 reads CASREDRGDPYEQYF. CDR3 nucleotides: TGTGCCAGCAGGGAAGACAGGGGAGACCCCTACGAGCAGTACTTC.

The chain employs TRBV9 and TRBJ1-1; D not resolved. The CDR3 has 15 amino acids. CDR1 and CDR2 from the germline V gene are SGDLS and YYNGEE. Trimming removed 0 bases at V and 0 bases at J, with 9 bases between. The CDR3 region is CASSVEALMNTEAFF. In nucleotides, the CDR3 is TGTGCCAGCAGCGTAGAGGCTCTAATGAACACTGAAGCTTTCTTT.

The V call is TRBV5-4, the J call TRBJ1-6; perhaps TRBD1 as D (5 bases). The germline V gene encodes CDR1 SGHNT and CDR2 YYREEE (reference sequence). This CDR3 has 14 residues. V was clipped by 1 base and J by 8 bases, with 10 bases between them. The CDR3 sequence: CASSLPLGDSPLHF. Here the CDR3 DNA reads TGTGCCAGCAGCTTGCCTTTGGGGGATTCACCCCTCCACTTT.

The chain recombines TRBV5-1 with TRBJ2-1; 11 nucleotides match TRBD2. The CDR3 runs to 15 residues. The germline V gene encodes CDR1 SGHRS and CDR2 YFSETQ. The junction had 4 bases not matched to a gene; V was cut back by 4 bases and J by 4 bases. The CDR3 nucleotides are TGCGCCAGCAGCACGGCTAGCGGGGGGTACAATGAGCAGTTCTTC. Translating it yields CASSTASGGYNEQFF.

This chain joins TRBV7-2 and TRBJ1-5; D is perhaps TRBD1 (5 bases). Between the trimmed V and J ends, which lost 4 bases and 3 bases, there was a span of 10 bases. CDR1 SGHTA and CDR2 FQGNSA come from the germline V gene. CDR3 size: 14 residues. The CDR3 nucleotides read TGTGCCAGCAGCTCCACAGGACCCAATCAGCCCCAGCATTTT. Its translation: CASSSTGPNQPQHF.

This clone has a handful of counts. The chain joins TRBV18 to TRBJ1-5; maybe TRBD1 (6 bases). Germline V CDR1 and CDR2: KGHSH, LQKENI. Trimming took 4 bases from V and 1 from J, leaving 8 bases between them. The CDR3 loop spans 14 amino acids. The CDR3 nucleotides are TGTGCCAGCTCACAGGGGGACAGCAATCAGCCCCAGCATTTT. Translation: CASSQGDSNQPQHF.

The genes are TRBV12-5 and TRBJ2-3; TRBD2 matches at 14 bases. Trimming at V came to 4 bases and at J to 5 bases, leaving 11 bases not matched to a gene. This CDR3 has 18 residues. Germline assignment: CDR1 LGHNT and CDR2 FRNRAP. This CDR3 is CASGSPTSGRAGGDTQYF. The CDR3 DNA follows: TGTGCTAGTGGTTCCCCGACTAGCGGGAGGGCCGGAGGAGATACGCAGTATTTT.

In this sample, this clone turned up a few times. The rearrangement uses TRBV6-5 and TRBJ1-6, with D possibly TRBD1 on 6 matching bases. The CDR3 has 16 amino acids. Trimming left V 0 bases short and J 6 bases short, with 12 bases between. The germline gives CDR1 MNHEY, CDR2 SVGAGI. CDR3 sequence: CASSYSTGTFNSPLHF. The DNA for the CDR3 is TGTGCCAGCAGTTACTCGACAGGAACTTTTAATTCACCCCTCCACTTT.

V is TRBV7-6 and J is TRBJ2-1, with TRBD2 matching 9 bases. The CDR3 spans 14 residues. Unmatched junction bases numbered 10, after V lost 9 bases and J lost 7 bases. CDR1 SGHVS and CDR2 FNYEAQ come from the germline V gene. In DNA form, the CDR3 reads TGTGCCAGTAGCGGGGGCCCAGAGCGGAATGAGCAGTTCTTC. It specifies CASSGGPERNEQFF.

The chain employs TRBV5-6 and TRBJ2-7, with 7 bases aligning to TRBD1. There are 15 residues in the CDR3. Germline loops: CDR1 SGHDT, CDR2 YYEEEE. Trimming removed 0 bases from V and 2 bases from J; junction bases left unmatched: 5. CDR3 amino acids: CASSLGQGEAYEQYF. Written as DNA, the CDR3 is TGTGCCAGCAGCTTGGGACAGGGAGAGGCCTACGAGCAGTACTTC.

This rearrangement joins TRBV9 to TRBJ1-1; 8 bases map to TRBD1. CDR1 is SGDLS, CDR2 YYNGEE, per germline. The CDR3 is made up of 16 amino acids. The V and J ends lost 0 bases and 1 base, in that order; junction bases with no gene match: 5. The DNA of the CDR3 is TGTGCCAGCAGCGTAGGAGGACAGGGCAAGAACACTGAAGCTTTCTTT. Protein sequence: CASSVGGQGKNTEAFF.

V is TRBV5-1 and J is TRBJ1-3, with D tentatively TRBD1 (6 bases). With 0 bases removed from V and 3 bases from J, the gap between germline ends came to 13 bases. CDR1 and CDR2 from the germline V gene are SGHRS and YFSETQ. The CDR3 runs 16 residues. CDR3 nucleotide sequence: TGCGCCAGCAGCTTGGCCGGGGGGGCAGGTGGAAACACCATATATTTT. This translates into CASSLAGGAGGNTIYF. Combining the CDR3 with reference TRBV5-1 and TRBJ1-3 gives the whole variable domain KAGVTQTPRYLIKTRGQQVTLSCSPISGHRSVSWYQQTPGQGLQFLFEYFSETQRNKGNFPGRFSGRQFSNSRSEMNVSTLELGDSALYLCASSLAGGAGGNTIYFGEGSWLTVV.

The CDR3 reads CATSRSPTVGETQYF. As DNA, the CDR3 is TGTGCCACCAGCAGATCCCCCACGGTAGGAGAGACCCAGTACTTC. The V and J genes are TRBV15 and TRBJ2-5; D call uncertain. This CDR3 region has 15 residues. V shed 2 bases and J shed 4 bases, with 14 bases lying between them. The germline CDR1 and CDR2 sequences are LNHNV and YYDKDF (reference sequence). Supplemented by reference TRBV15 and TRBJ2-5, the full variable domain reads DAMVIQNPRYQVTQFGKPVTLSCSQTLNHNVMYWYQQKSSQAPKLLFHYYDKDFNNEADTPDNFQSRRPNTSFCFLDIRSPGLGDTAMYLCATSRSPTVGETQYFGPGTRLLVL.

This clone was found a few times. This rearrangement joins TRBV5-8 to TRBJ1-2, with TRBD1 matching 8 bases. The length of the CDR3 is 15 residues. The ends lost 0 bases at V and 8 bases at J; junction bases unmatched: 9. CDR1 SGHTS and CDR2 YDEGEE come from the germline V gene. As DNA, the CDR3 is TGTGCCAGCAGCTTGGAGAAGACAGGGGCGCGGGGCTACACCTTC. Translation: CASSLEKTGARGYTF.

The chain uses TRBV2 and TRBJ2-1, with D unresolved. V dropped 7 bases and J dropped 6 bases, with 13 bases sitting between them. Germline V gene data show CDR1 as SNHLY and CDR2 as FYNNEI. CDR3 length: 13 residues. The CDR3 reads CASKASASNEQFF. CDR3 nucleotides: TGTGCCAGCAAGGCCTCTGCGAGCAATGAGCAGTTCTTC.

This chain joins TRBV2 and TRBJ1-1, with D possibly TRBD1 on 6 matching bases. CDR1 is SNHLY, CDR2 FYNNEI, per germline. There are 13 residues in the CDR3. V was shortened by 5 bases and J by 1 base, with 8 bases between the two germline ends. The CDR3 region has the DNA TGTGCCAGCAGTTCCAGGGGGAACACTGAAGCTTTCTTT. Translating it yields CASSSRGNTEAFF.

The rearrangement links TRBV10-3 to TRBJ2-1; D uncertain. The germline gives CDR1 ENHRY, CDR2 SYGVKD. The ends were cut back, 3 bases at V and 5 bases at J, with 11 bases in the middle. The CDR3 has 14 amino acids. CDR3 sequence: CAISDGTDDNEQFF. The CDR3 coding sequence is TGTGCCATCAGTGACGGTACAGATGACAATGAGCAGTTCTTC.

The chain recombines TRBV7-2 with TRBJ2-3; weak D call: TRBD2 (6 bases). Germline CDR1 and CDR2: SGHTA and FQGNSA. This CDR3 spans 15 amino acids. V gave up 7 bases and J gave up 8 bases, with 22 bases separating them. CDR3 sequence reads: CASTLEMRRGGTQYF. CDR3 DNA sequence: TGTGCCAGCACCCTTGAGATGCGGAGGGGAGGTACGCAGTATTTT.

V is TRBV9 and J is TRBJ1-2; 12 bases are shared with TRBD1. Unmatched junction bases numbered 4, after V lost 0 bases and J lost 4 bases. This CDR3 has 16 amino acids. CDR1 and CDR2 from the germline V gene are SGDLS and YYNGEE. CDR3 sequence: CASSVEGQGASYGYTF. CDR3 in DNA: TGTGCCAGCAGCGTAGAGGGACAGGGGGCAAGCTATGGCTACACCTTC.

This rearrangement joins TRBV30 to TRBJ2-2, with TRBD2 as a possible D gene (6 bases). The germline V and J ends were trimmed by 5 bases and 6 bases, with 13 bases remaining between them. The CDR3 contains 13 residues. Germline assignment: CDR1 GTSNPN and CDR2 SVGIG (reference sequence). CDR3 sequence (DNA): TGTGCCTGGGGAGGGGTACGGGCCGGGGAGCTGTTTTTT. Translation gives CAWGGVRAGELFF.